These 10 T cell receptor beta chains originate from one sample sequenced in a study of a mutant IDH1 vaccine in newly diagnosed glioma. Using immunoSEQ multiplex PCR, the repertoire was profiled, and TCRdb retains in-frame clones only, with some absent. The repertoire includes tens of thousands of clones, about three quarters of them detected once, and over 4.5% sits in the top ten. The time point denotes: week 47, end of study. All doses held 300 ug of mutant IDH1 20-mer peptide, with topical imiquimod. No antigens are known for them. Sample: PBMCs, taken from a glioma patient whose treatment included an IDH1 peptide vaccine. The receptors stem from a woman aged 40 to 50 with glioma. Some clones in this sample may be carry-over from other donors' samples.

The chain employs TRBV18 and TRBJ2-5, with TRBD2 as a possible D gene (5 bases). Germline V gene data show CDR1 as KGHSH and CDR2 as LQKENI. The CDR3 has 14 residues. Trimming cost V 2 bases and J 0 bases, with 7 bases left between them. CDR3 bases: TGTGCCAGCTCACCATTGGACTACCAAGAGACCCAGTACTTC. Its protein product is CASSPLDYQETQYF.

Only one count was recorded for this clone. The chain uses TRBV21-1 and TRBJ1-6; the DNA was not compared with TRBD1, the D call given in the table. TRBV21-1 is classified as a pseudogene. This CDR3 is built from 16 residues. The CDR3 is CASSKGDRGFHSPLHF. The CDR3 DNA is TGTGCCAGCAGCAAAGGCGACAGGGGGTTCCATTCACCCCTCCACTTT.

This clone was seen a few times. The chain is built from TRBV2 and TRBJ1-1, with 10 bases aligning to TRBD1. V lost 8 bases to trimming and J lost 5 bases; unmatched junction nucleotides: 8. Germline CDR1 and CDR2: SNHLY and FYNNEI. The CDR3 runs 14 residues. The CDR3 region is CASSGQGGDTEAFF. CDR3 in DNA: TGTGCCAGCTCTGGACAGGGGGGTGATACTGAAGCTTTCTTT.

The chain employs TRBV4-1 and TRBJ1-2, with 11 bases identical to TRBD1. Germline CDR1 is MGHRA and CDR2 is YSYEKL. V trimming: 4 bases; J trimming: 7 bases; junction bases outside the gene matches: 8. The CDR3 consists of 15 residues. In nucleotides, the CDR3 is TGCGCCAGCAGCCCGAGACAGGACAGGGGGCTTGGCTACACCTTC. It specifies CASSPRQDRGLGYTF.

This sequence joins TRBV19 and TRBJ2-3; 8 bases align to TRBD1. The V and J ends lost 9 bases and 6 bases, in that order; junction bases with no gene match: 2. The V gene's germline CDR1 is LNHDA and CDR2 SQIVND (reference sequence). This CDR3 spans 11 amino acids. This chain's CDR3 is CASGTGDTQYF. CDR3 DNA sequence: TGTGCCAGCGGGACAGGCGATACGCAGTATTTT. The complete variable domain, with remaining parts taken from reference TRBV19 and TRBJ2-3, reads DGGITQSPKYLFRKEGQNVTLSCEQNLNHDAMYWYRQDPGQGLRLIYYSQIVNDFQKGDIAEGYSVSREKKESFPLTVTSAQKNPTAFYLCASGTGDTQYFGPGTRLTVL.

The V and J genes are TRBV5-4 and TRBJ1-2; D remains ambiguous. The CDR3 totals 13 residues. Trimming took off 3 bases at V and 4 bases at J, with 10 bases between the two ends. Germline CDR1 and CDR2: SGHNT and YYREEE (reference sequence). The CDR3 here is CASSSSGFYGYTF. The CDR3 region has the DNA TGTGCCAGCAGCTCGTCGGGGTTCTATGGCTACACCTTC. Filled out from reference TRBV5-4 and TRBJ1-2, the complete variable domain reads ETGVTQSPTHLIKTRGQQVTLRCSSQSGHNTVSWYQQALGQGPQFIFQYYREEENGRGNFPPRFSGLQFPNYSSELNVNALELDDSALYLCASSSSGFYGYTFGSGTRLTVV.

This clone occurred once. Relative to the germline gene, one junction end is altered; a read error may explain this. The CDR3 sequence: CASTELAGATDTQYF. The CDR3 bases are TGTGCCAGCACTGAACTAGCGGGGGCCACAGATACGCAGTATTTT. This rearrangement joins TRBV6-1 to TRBJ2-3, with TRBD2 identical over 11 bases. The CDR3 loop spans 15 amino acids. CDR1 is MNHNS and CDR2 is SASEGT in the germline V gene.

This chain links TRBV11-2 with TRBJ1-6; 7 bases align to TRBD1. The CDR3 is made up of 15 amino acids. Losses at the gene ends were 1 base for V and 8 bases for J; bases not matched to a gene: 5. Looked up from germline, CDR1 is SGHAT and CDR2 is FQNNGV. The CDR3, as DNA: TGTGCCAGCAGCTTAGGGGCAGGGGGTGATTCACCCCTCCACTTT. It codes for CASSLGAGGDSPLHF.

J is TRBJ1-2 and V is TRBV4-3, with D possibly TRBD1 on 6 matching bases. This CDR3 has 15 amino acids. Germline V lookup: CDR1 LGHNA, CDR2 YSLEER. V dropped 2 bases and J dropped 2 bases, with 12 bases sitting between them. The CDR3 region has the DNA TGCGCCAGCAGCCAACGCGACAGGAACAACTATGGCTACACCTTC. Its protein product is CASSQRDRNNYGYTF.

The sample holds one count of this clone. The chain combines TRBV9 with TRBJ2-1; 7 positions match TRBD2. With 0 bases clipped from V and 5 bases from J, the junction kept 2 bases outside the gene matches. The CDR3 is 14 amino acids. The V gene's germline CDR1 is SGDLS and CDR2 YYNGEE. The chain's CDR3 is CASSVDRGDNEQFF. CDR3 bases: TGTGCCAGCAGCGTAGATCGGGGGGACAATGAGCAGTTCTTC.